The entry below gives a single T cell receptor (beta chain) sequence along with its context. TCRdb fed the 5' RACE reads into MiXCR, producing one record per CDR3 protein. The table shows 40,000 to 55,000 distinct CDR3 sequences, with around a fifth occurring only once. Trimming removed 4 bases from V and 7 bases from J, with 17 bases in between. There are 15 residues in the CDR3. Germline V gene lookup returns CDR1 SGDLS and CDR2 YYNGEE. Tregs were sorted as CD4+CD25+CD127-/low cells. The source of this sequence is a female donor with breast cancer. The chain employs TRBV9 and TRBJ1-4; D is undetermined. The sample consisted of Tregs sorted from a lymph node. The CDR3 DNA sequence: TGTGCCAGCAGCCCCCATGGGGTGTCGGTTGAAAAACTGTTTTTT. Its protein is CASSPHGVSVEKLFF.